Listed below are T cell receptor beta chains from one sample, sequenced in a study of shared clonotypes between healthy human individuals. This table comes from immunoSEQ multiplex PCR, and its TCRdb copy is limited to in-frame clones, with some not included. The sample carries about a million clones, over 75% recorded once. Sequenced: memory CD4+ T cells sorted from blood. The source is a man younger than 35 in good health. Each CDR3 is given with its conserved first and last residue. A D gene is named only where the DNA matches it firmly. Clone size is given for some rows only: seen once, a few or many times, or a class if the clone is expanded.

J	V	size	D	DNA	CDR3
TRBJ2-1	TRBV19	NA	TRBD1	TGTGCCAGTAGTCTATCTCGGACAGGGCGATTTGGGCAGTTCTTC	CASSLSRTGRFGQFF
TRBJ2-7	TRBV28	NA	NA	TGTGCCAGCAGTTTGCTCGTACAGGGTGGCGGCGAGCAGTACTTC	CASSLLVQGGGEQYF
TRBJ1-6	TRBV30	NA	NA	TGTGCCTGGAGTGGATTTCTGACACCCCTCCACTTT	CAWSGFLTPLHF
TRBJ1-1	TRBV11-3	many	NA	TGTGCCAGCAGCTTAGATTTGGGTGAAGCTTTCTTT	CASSLDLGEAFF
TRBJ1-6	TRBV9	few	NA	TGTGCCAGCAGCGTAGACAATCCCTATAATTCACCCCTCCACTTT	CASSVDNPYNSPLHF
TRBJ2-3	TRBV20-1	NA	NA	TGCAGTGCTAGTGAAGATACGCAGTATTTT	CSASEDTQYF
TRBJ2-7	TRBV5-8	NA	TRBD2	TGTGCCAGCAGCTTGGCGGGAGGGCCTCAGTACGAGCAGTACTTC	CASSLAGGPQYEQYF
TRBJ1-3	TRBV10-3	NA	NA	TGTGCCATCAAACCGGCGGGGGGAAACACCATATATTTT	CAIKPAGGNTIYF
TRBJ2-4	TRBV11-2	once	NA	TGTGCCAGCAGCTTAGGGCAGGGCGTGTACATTCAGTACTTC	CASSLGQGVYIQYF
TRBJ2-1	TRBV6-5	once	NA	TGTGCCAGCAGTTACAAATACGAGCAGTTCTTC	CASSYKYEQFF
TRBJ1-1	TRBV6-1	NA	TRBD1	TGTGCCAGCAGTCGGACAGGTGGGAGTTTGCTGGCTTTCTTT	CASSRTGGSLLAFF
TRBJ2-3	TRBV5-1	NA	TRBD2	TGCGCCAGCAGCTTAGCTCTAGCGGCAACTTCAGCAGATACGCAGTATTTT	CASSLALAATSADTQYF
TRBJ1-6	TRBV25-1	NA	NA	TGTGCCAGCAGTGATGGTCTCACTCTACTAAATTCACCCCTCCACTTT	CASSDGLTLLNSPLHF
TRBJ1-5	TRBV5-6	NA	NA	TGTGCCAGCAGAAACTACGGGACTCCCAATCAGCCCCAGCATTTT	CASRNYGTPNQPQHF
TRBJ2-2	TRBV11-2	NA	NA	TGTGCCAGCAGCTTAGTCTATTCCACGCCCGTAACGGGGGAGCTGTTTTTT	CASSLVYSTPVTGELFF
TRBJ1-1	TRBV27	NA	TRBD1	TGTGCCAGCAGCCTGGGGCAGGGGACAGTAGGAGCTTTCTTT	CASSLGQGTVGAFF
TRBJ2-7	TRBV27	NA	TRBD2	TGTGCCAGCAGTTTTTCTAGCGGGTTGTCCTACGAGCAGTACTTC	CASSFSSGLSYEQYF
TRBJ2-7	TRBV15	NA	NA	TGTGCCACCAGCAGAGAGGCGGACGGGGGGCAGCAGTACTTC	CATSREADGGQQYF
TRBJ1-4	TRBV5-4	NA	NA	TGTGCCAGCAGCTTGGACCCAGGGTCGCATGGTATGTTTTTT	CASSLDPGSHGMFF
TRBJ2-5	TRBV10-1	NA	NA	TGCGCCAGCAGTGAGTCAGGGATGGGAAGGCAAGAGACCCAGTACTTC	CASSESGMGRQETQYF
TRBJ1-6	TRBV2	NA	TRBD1	TGTGCCAGCAGTTCCGGGACAGGGGAATCACCCCTCCACTTT	CASSSGTGESPLHF
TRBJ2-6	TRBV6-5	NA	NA	TGTGCCAGCCGAGTTCTCTCTGGGGCCAACGTCCTGACTTTC	CASRVLSGANVLTF
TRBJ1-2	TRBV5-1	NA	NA	TGCGCCAGCAGCTTGTCAGGCTACCCTAACTATGGCTACACCTTC	CASSLSGYPNYGYTF
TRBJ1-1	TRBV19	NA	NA	TGTGCCAGTAGTATGGTCAGGGCTAACACTGAAGCTTTCTTT	CASSMVRANTEAFF
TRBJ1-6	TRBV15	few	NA	TGTGCCACCAGCAACCCCTCTTGGGGTTCACCCCTCCACTTT	CATSNPSWGSPLHF
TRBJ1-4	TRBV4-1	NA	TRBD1	TGCGCCAGCAGCCAACCGACAGGGTCAAATGAAAAACTGTTTTTT	CASSQPTGSNEKLFF
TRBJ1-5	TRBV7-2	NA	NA	TGTGCCAGCAGCTTAGTCCCGGAAAACCAGCCCCAGCATTTT	CASSLVPENQPQHF
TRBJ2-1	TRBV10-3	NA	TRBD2	TGTGCCATCAGTGAAGCGGGAGAGCTGAATGAGCAGTTCTTC	CAISEAGELNEQFF
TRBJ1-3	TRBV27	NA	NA	TGTGCCAGCAGTTACAGGAGCTCTGGAAACACCATATATTTT	CASSYRSSGNTIYF
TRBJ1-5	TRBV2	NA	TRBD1	TGTGCCAGCAGTGATACATCGGACAGGGTTCACCAGCCCCAGCATTTT	CASSDTSDRVHQPQHF
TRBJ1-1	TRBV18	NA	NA	TGTGCCAGCTCACCACAGGTTTTGAACACTGAAGCTTTCTTT	CASSPQVLNTEAFF
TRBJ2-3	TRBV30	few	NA	TGTGCCTGGACCCCCGGGAAGAACACAGATACGCAGTATTTT	CAWTPGKNTDTQYF
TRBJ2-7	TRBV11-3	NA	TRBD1	TGTGCCAGCAGCCTCGGACAGGGGTACTCCTACGAGCAGTACTTC	CASSLGQGYSYEQYF
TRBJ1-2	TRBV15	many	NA	TGTGCCACCAGCAGCACAGATCTCGGGAGATATGGCTACACCTTC	CATSSTDLGRYGYTF
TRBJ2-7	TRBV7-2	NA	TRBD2	TGTGCCAGCAGCACCCCTAGCGGGAGGGCCCACGAGCAGTACTTC	CASSTPSGRAHEQYF
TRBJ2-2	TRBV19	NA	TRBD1	TGTGCCAGTAGCCCTGACAGGGCCGGGGAGCTGTTTTTT	CASSPDRAGELFF
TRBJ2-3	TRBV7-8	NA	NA	TGTGCCAGCAGCTTAGCCGGATCGGATACGCAGTATTTT	CASSLAGSDTQYF
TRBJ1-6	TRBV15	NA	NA	TGTGCCACCAGCAGGCAATATAATTCACCCCTCCACTTT	CATSRQYNSPLHF
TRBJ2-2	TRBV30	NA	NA	TGTGCCTGGAAACAGGGATACAACACCGGGGAGCTGTTTTTT	CAWKQGYNTGELFF
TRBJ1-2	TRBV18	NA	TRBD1	TGTGCCAGCTCACCTAACAGGGGAGCGTATGGCTACACCTTC	CASSPNRGAYGYTF
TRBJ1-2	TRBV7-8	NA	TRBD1	TGTGCCAGCAGCCCGGGGACAGTTCTTCGCTACACCTTC	CASSPGTVLRYTF
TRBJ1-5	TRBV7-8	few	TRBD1	TGTGCCAGCAGCTTATCGCGGGACAGAAATCAGCCCCAGCATTTT	CASSLSRDRNQPQHF
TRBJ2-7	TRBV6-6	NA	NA	TGTGCCAGTATGTCCCCGGGGGGCTCTTACGAGCAGTACTTC	CASMSPGGSYEQYF
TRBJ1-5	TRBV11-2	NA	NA	TGTGCCAGCAGCTTAGATTGGTATCAGCCCCAGCATTTT	CASSLDWYQPQHF
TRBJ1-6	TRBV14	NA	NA	TGTGCCAGCAGCCAAGAAGAGGGAAGGAATTCACCCCTCCACTTT	CASSQEEGRNSPLHF
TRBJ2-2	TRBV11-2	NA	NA	TGTGCCAGCAGCTTAGATCGTCCGGGACTTAACACCGGGGAGCTGTTTTTT	CASSLDRPGLNTGELFF
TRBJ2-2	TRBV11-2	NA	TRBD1	TGTGCCAGCAGCCCAAGACAGGGAAACACCGGGGAGCTGTTTTTT	CASSPRQGNTGELFF
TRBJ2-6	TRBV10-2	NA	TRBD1	TGCGCCAGCAGTCCGCTTACAGGGGGCGCTGGGGCCAACGTCCTGACTTTC	CASSPLTGGAGANVLTF
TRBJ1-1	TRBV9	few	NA	TGTGCCAGCAGCCCCCGGCGGCAGGGAGCGGAGACTGAAGCTTTCTTT	CASSPRRQGAETEAFF
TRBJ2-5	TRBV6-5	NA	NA	TGTGCCAGCAGTTACTCGGTGTGGAAAGAGACCCAGTACTTC	CASSYSVWKETQYF
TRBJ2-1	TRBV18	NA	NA	TGTGCCAGCTCACCGGCAGCGGACAGCTCCTACAATGAGCAGTTCTTC	CASSPAADSSYNEQFF